This TCR beta chain was recorded in a study of T cells expressing NK-cell markers. Study as a whole: Sorted CD3+CD56+NKG2C+, CD3+CD56+NKG2C- and CD3+CD56-NKG2C+ T-cell subsets were beta-chain profiled. Eight donors were sequenced, seven testing HCMV-seropositive and one testing seronegative.

The CDR3 has 19 residues. From germline, CDR1 is SQVTM and CDR2 ANQGSEA. It was by 5'RACE template switching with UMIs that TCR beta cDNA was made. One entry per CDR3 protein, without DNA, is what TCRdb gives after re-calling the 5' RACE reads. The listing contains roughly 390,000 distinct CDR3 sequences. A note on this clonotype: Its antigen is as yet unknown.

Study-wide points: In a few donors, these clonotypes also led the CD3+CD56-NKG2C+ fraction.

The V gene is TRBV29-1, the J gene TRBJ2-1. The sample taken for sequencing was blood T cells: a sorted CD56 or NKG2C T cell subset, CD4+ or CD8+ T cells, or bulk PBMC T cells (not recorded which). This clonotype was obtained from a woman aged 50 to 65 in good health. The CDR3 sequence: CSVGVGRKPGRGSYNEQFF.